The T cell receptor (beta chain) described here comes from a study of lymphopenia after photon versus proton radiotherapy. Study-wide points: In patients who died, overall survival fell as post-nadir TCR diversity dropped more. Proton therapy kept repertoires fairly stable, unlike photons, which gained effector/memory cells. After the lymphocyte nadir, photon-treated repertoires showed oligoclonal expansion, especially of CD8+ Temra cells.

The V and J ends lost 4 bases and 2 bases respectively, with 15 bases between them. This CDR3 spans 16 amino acids. Germline CDR1 is SGHRS and CDR2 is YFSETQ. Profiling relied on immunoSEQ multiplex PCR, and the TCRdb table lists in-frame clones only, not all of them. The sample records about 16,000 clones, 86% being singletons. A remark on this clone: Its cognate antigen is unknown.

The chain is built from TRBV5-1 and TRBJ1-4, with a possible D match to TRBD1 (5 bases). Specimen: peripheral blood, collected from a patient treated with proton-based radiotherapy. This TCR derives from a man between 65 and 79 years old with pancreatic cancer. CDR3 in amino acids: CASSPPMGVTNEKLFF. In nucleotides, the CDR3 is TGCGCCAGCAGCCCGCCCATGGGGGTCACTAATGAAAAACTGTTTTTT.